The TCR beta chain under discussion was sequenced for a study of T cell responses to AZD1222 COVID-19 vaccine. Study-level points and caveats: Vaccine-associated CD4 TCRs ranged over spike, dominating at 160-218 and 743-854. Most donors were white British, females outnumbered males, and clonal diversity was possibly underestimated.

This clone has only a few counts. Its antigen is not identified. Trimming took off 1 base at V and 0 bases at J, with 13 bases between the two ends. Germline CDR1 reads MNHNS; CDR2 reads SASEGT. The CDR3 loop spans 16 amino acids. Sequenced by immunoSEQ multiplex PCR; TCRdb stores in-frame clones only, minus some. The sample carries about 140,000 clones, roughly 90% recorded once. The chain links TRBV6-1 to TRBJ2-7; D is ambiguous. The sequence was obtained from an adult in good health. The input for sequencing was peripheral blood, taken on day 0 of AZD1222 vaccination. CDR3 in DNA: TGTGCCAGCAGTGAAGACCGGATTAGGAGCTCCTACGAGCAGTACTTC. This codes for CASSEDRIRSSYEQYF.